Presented here are 20 T cell receptor beta chains from one specimen sequenced in a study of radiotherapy plus CTLA-4 blockade in lung cancer. Some clones are missing from TCRdb's copy, which holds only in-frame ones; the method was immunoSEQ multiplex PCR. The sample has approximately 65,000 clones; about 72% are singletons. The specimen comprised peripheral blood, sampled from a patient treated with radiotherapy plus ipilimumab. Receptors were obtained from a human donor with non-small cell lung cancer who had a complete response to radiotherapy plus ipilimumab.

This clone was observed a handful of times. The genes are TRBV10-1 and TRBJ2-4; TRBD2 matches 9 bases. The ends lost 3 bases at V and 3 bases at J; junction bases unmatched: 0. This CDR3 comprises 14 residues. Germline CDR1 WNHNN, CDR2 SYGVQD (reference sequence). The CDR3 reads CASSDSGSKNIQYF. The DNA of the CDR3 is TGCGCCAGCAGTGATAGCGGGAGCAAAAACATTCAGTACTTC.

The chain carries TRBV7-2 and TRBJ1-5, with 12 bases lining up with TRBD1. Trimming took 5 bases from V and 3 from J; bases not matched to a gene: 8. CDR3 length: 17 amino acids. Looked up from germline, CDR1 is SGHTA and CDR2 is FQGNSA. The DNA for the CDR3 is TGTGCCAGCAGCCCCCCGGGACAGGGGGCGAACAATCAGCCCCAGCATTTT. It encodes CASSPPGQGANNQPQHF.

The chain couples TRBV6-1 to TRBJ2-5; a weak D match, TRBD1 (6 bases). Trimming took off 4 bases at V and 2 bases at J, with 14 bases between the two ends. This CDR3 contains 15 residues. CDR1 is MNHNS and CDR2 is SASEGT in the germline V gene. CDR3 in amino acids: CASSVSRGVQETQYF. DNA of the CDR3: TGTGCCAGCAGTGTCTCCAGGGGTGTGCAAGAGACCCAGTACTTC.

The table lists this clone with a few counts. The chain combines TRBV9 with TRBJ2-3; the match to TRBD2 covers 11 bases. The germline V gene encodes CDR1 SGDLS and CDR2 YYNGEE. The length of the CDR3 is 13 residues. The V gene end was trimmed by 2 bases and the J gene end by 14 bases; junction bases not matched to a gene: 7. The CDR3 nucleotides read TGTGCCAGCAGCGTCACACTAGCGGGAGATCGGTATTTT. Residues: CASSVTLAGDRYF.

V usage is TRBV30 and J usage is TRBJ1-5; D unresolved. The germline CDR1 and CDR2 sequences are GTSNPN and SVGIG (reference sequence). CDR3 size: 15 residues. Trimming shortened V by 0 bases and J by 3 bases, and 12 bases separated the two germline ends. CDR3 nucleotides: TGTGCCTGGAGTGTACCAGGAGACCTCAATCAGCCCCAGCATTTT. Its translation is CAWSVPGDLNQPQHF.

Written as DNA, the CDR3 is TGTGCCAGCAGTTATGGTCCTAGCGGGGACTACGAGCAGTACGTC. Its translation: CASSYGPSGDYEQYV. The rearrangement joins TRBV6-5 to TRBJ2-7; 9 positions match TRBD2. Germline-derived CDR1 and CDR2 are MNHEY and SVGAGI. The CDR3 totals 15 residues. The V gene end was trimmed by 3 bases and the J gene end by 3 bases; junction bases not matched to a gene: 6.

The chain uses TRBV11-3 and TRBJ2-7, with no clear D. The CDR3 has 13 residues. Looked up from germline, CDR1 is SGHNT and CDR2 is YENEEA. The V end was cut by 3 bases, the J end by 7 bases, with 13 bases between. The CDR3 here is CASSFGRYTEQYV. In DNA form, the CDR3 reads TGTGCCAGCAGCTTCGGAAGGTATACTGAGCAGTACGTC.

V usage is TRBV7-8 and J usage is TRBJ2-7, with a tentative D call TRBD2 (6 bases). Trimming left V 0 bases short and J 2 bases short, with 8 bases between. The germline V gene encodes CDR1 SGHVS and CDR2 FQNEAQ. The CDR3 extends over 14 amino acids. CDR3 in DNA: TGTGCCAGCAGCTTAGCGCCGGGGGCCTACGAGCAGTACTTC. Encoded protein: CASSLAPGAYEQYF.

This chain connects TRBV11-2 to TRBJ1-4; tentatively, D is TRBD1 (5 bases). Between the trimmed V and J ends, which lost 4 bases and 8 bases, there was a span of 14 bases. Looked up from germline, CDR1 is SGHAT and CDR2 is FQNNGV. This CDR3 has 14 residues. The CDR3 sequence is CASSWGREAEKLFF. CDR3 bases: TGTGCCAGCAGCTGGGGACGCGAGGCCGAAAAACTGTTTTTT. The full variable domain, completed using reference TRBV11-2 and TRBJ1-4, is EAGVAQSPRYKIIEKRQSVAFWCNPISGHATLYWYQQILGQGPKLLIQFQNNGVVDDSQLPKDRFSAERLKGVDSTLKIQPAKLEDSAVYLCASSWGREAEKLFFGSGTQLSVL.

The gene calls are TRBV6-6 and TRBJ2-5, with 8 bases that match TRBD2. V gave up 10 bases and J gave up 5 bases; unmatched junction bases: 6. Looked up from germline, CDR1 is MNHNY and CDR2 is SVGAGI (reference sequence). This CDR3 has 12 residues. CDR3 region: CATRTSQETQYF. As DNA, the CDR3 is TGTGCCACCCGGACTAGCCAGGAGACCCAGTACTTC.

The V call is TRBV27, the J call TRBJ2-1; TRBD2 aligns across 16 bases. The germline V gene encodes CDR1 MNHEY and CDR2 SMNVEV (reference sequence). The CDR3 is 20 residues long. V gave up 5 bases and J gave up 0 bases; unmatched junction bases: 10. Here the CDR3 DNA reads TGTGCCAGCAGTAACCCACCGGGACTAGCGGGGGGGAGCTCCTACAATGAGCAGTTCTTC. This gives the protein CASSNPPGLAGGSSYNEQFF.

The chain carries TRBV5-1 and TRBJ1-1, with 8 bases identical to TRBD1. This CDR3 spans 16 amino acids. Per germline, CDR1 SGHRS and CDR2 YFSETQ. V shed 2 bases, J shed 5 bases, and the junction held 11 bases outside the gene matches. The DNA of the CDR3 is TGCGCCAGCAGCTTTGATGATGGACAGGGAGGTACTGAAGCTTTCTTT. Protein: CASSFDDGQGGTEAFF.

The chain couples TRBV15 to TRBJ1-4; D may be TRBD1 (5 bases). The length of the CDR3 is 16 residues. CDR1 is LNHNV and CDR2 is YYDKDF in the germline V gene (reference sequence). V was pared by 3 bases and J by 0 bases, with 11 bases between. Written as DNA, the CDR3 is TGTGCCACCAGCAGGGGGACTGTTCCAACTAATGAAAAACTGTTTTTT. It specifies CATSRGTVPTNEKLFF.

This clone is a singleton in its sample. The V gene is TRBV19, the J gene TRBJ2-5; possibly TRBD2 for D (5 bases). This CDR3 is built from 13 residues. V shed 4 bases and J shed 2 bases, with 8 bases lying between them. Germline CDR1 LNHDA, CDR2 SQIVND (reference sequence). CDR3 in DNA: TGTGCCAGTAGTAGGGGAGTGCAAGAGACCCAGTACTTC. Translation: CASSRGVQETQYF.

The chain links TRBV4-1 to TRBJ2-5; either TRBD1 or TRBD2 may fit D (5 bases each). The CDR3 covers 16 residues. The ends were cut back, 4 bases at V and 7 bases at J, with 22 bases in the middle. Germline-derived CDR1 and CDR2 are MGHRA and YSYEKL. CDR3 sequence: CASSPGQGGSGGTQYF. CDR3 bases: TGCGCCAGCAGCCCAGGGCAAGGCGGGTCAGGCGGGACCCAGTACTTC.

V usage is TRBV4-3 and J usage is TRBJ2-1; 13 bases fit TRBD2. The V gene's germline CDR1 is LGHNA and CDR2 YSLEER. CDR3 length equals 19 residues. After removal of 0 bases from V and 4 bases from J, the junction contained 9 bases not matched to a gene. The CDR3 region has the DNA TGCGCCAGCAGCCAAGATGCCACTAGCGGGAGGGCCTCATACAATGAGCAGTTCTTC. Encoded protein: CASSQDATSGRASYNEQFF.

The chain uses TRBV19 and TRBJ1-3; 7 bases align to TRBD1. Germline V gene sequence: CDR1 LNHDA, CDR2 SQIVND (reference sequence). Trimming removed 6 bases from V and 0 bases from J; junction bases left unmatched: 14. This CDR3 is 18 amino acids long. The CDR3 nucleotides read TGTGCCAGTAGCCCTCCCTTCTACAGGGGCTACTCTGGAAACACCATATATTTT. As protein: CASSPPFYRGYSGNTIYF.

This chain joins TRBV29-1 and TRBJ1-1, with no clear D. The CDR3 is 11 residues long. The V gene's germline CDR1 is SQVTM and CDR2 ANQGSEA. V was trimmed by 7 bases and J by 4 bases, leaving 10 bases between them. The DNA of the CDR3 is TGCAGCGCTGCGCTGGGCACTGAAGCTTTCTTT. It codes for CSAALGTEAFF. Based on the CDR3 plus reference TRBV29-1 and TRBJ1-1, the full variable domain is SAVISQKPSRDICQRGTSLTIQCQVDSQVTMMFWYRQQPGQSLTLIATANQGSEATYESGFVIDKFPISRPNLTFSTLTVSNMSPEDSSIYLCSAALGTEAFFGQGTRLTVV.

The rearrangement joins TRBV7-2 to TRBJ2-5; no firm D call. This CDR3 has 14 residues. Trimming pared 5 bases from V and 3 bases from J, leaving 13 bases between. CDR1 SGHTA and CDR2 FQGNSA come from the germline V gene. The CDR3 loop reads CASSPQADKETQYF. The DNA for the CDR3 is TGTGCCAGCAGCCCCCAGGCAGATAAAGAGACCCAGTACTTC.

The chain uses TRBV5-4 and TRBJ1-2; D gene uncertain. The CDR3 totals 14 residues. V shed 3 bases and J shed 8 bases, with 17 bases lying between them. CDR1 and CDR2 from the germline V gene are SGHNT and YYREEE (reference sequence). The CDR3 DNA reads TGTGCCAGCAGCTCGGTTGGAGCGTCGAGGGGCTACACCTTC. Protein product: CASSSVGASRGYTF. The whole variable domain, filled in from reference TRBV5-4 and TRBJ1-2, reads ETGVTQSPTHLIKTRGQQVTLRCSSQSGHNTVSWYQQALGQGPQFIFQYYREEENGRGNFPPRFSGLQFPNYSSELNVNALELDDSALYLCASSSVGASRGYTFGSGTRLTVV.